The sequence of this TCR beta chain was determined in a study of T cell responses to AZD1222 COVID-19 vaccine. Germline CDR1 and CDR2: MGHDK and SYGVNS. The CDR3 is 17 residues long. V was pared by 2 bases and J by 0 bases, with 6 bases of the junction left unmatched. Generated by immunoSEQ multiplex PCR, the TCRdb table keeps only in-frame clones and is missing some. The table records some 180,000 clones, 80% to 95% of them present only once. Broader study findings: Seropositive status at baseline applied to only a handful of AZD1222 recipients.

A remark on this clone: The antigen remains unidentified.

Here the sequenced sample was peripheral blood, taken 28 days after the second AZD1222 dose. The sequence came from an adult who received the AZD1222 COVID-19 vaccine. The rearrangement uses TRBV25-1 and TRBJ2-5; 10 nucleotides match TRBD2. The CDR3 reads CASSEQAGGKNQETQYF. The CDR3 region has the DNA TGTGCCAGCAGTGAACAAGCGGGGGGGAAAAACCAAGAGACCCAGTACTTC.